This T cell receptor (beta chain) was profiled in a study of blood T cells in healthy people across ages. Germline lookup yields CDR1 SGHRS and CDR2 YFSETQ. The CDR3 runs 13 residues. The germline V and J ends were trimmed by 2 bases and 4 bases, with 8 bases remaining between them. Sample-barcoded 5' priming and a J-beta primer mix drove a second PCR of about 6 to 12 cycles. One entry per CDR3 protein, called by TCRdb with MiXCR from the 5' RACE reads. This sample yields just over 1 million distinct CDR3 sequences, of which 45% are seen a single time; 18% belongs to the top ten. This receptor was taken from a woman aged 55-75 years in good health. The sample comprised blood. The J gene is TRBJ2-3, the V gene TRBV5-1; no definite D call. CDR3 sequence: CASSFEIPDTQYF. The CDR3 DNA follows: TGCGCCAGCAGCTTCGAAATCCCAGATACGCAGTATTTT. Full variable domain (outside the CDR3, taken from reference TRBV5-1 and TRBJ2-3): KAGVTQTPRYLIKTRGQQVTLSCSPISGHRSVSWYQQTPGQGLQFLFEYFSETQRNKGNFPGRFSGRQFSNSRSEMNVSTLELGDSALYLCASSFEIPDTQYFGPGTRLTVL.